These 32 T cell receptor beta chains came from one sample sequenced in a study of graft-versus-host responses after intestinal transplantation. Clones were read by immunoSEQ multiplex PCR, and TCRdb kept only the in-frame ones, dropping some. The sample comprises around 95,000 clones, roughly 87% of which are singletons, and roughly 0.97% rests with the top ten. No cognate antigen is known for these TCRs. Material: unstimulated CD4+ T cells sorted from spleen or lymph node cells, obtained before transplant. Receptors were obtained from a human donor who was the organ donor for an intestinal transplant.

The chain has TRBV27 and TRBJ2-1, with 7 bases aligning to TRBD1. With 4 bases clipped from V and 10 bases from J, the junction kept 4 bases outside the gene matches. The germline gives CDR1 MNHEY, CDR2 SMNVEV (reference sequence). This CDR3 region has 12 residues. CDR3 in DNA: TGTGCCAGCAGTTACAGGGGCGGCGAGCAGTTCTTC. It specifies CASSYRGGEQFF.

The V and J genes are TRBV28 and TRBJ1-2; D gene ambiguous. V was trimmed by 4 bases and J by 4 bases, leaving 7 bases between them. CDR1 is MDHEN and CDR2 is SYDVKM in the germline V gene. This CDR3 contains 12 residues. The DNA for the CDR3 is TGTGCCAGCAGTTCGTACAGCTATGGCTACACCTTC. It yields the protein CASSSYSYGYTF.

The CDR3 DNA sequence: TGCGCCAGCAGCTTGAGGACTCGAAGGCAGACCCAAGAGACCCAGTACTTC. It encodes CASSLRTRRQTQETQYF. The chain uses TRBV5-1 and TRBJ2-5, with a weak D call TRBD2 (5 bases). The CDR3 consists of 17 residues. V lost 1 base and J lost 1, with 17 bases in between. The V gene's germline CDR1 is SGHRS and CDR2 YFSETQ.

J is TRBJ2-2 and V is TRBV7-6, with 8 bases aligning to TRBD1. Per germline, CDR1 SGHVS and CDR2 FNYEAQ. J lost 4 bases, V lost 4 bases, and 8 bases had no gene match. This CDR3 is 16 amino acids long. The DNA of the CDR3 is TGTGCCAGCAGCTCGCTTCTGACAGGGGCCACCGGGGAGCTGTTTTTT. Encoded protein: CASSSLLTGATGELFF.

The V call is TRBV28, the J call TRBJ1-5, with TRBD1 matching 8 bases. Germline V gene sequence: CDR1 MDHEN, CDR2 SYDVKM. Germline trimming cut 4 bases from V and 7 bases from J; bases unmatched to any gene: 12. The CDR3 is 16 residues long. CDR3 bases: TGTGCCAGCAGTTCACTAGAACAGGGGGTTCGACAGCCCCAGCATTTT. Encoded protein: CASSSLEQGVRQPQHF.

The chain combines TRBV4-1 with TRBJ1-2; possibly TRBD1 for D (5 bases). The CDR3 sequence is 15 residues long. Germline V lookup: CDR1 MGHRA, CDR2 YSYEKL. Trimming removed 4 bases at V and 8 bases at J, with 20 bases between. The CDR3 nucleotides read TGCGCCAGCAGCCGAGTGGGGGATTTTTTTCGAGGCTACACCTTC. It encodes CASSRVGDFFRGYTF.

CDR3 region: CASLLSLSYNEQFF. In DNA, the CDR3 is TGTGCCAGCCTCCTATCCCTCTCCTACAATGAGCAGTTCTTC. The V and J genes are TRBV7-9 and TRBJ2-1; D is unclear. CDR1 SEHNR and CDR2 FQNEAQ come from the germline V gene (reference sequence). The CDR3 loop spans 14 amino acids. Deletions cut 8 bases from V and 0 bases from J, with 11 bases between.

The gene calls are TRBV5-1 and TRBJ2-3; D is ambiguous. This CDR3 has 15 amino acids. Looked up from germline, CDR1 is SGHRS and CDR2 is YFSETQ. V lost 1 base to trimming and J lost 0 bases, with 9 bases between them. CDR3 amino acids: CASSLSGTSTDTQYF. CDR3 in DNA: TGCGCCAGCAGCTTGTCAGGAACAAGCACAGATACGCAGTATTTT.

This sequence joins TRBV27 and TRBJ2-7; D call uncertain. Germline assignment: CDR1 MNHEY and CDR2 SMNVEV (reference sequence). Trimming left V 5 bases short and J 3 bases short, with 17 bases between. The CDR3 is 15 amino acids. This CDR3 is CASSLRAITLYEQYF. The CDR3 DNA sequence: TGTGCCAGCAGTCTTCGGGCCATAACCCTCTACGAGCAGTACTTC.

CDR3 sequence: CASSDHVGHPGSYNSPLHF. The CDR3 bases are TGTGCCAGCAGTGACCACGTAGGACACCCGGGCTCCTATAATTCACCCCTCCACTTT. V and J are TRBV6-1 and TRBJ1-6; perhaps TRBD1 as D (5 bases). Per the germline V gene, CDR1 is MNHNS and CDR2 is SASEGT. Trimming pared 3 bases from V and 0 bases from J, leaving 18 bases between. The CDR3 sequence is 19 residues long.

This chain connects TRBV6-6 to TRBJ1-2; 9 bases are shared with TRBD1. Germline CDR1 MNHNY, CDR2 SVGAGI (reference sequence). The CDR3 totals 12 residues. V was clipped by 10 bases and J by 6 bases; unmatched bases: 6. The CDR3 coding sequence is TGTGCCATCTTTGGGACAGGGAATGGCTACACCTTC. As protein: CAIFGTGNGYTF.

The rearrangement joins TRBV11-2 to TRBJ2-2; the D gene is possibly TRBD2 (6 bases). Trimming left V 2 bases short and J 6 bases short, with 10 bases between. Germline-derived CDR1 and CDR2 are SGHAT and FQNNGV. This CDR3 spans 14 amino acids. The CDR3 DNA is TGTGCCAGCAGCTTATGGGGGGTCTCCGGGGAGCTGTTTTTT. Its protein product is CASSLWGVSGELFF.

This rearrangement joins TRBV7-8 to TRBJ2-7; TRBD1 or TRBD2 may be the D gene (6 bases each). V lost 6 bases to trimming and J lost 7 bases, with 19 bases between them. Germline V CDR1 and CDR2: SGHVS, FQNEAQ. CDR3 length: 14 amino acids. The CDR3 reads CASRRYYREDEQYF. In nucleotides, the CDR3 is TGTGCCAGCAGGCGATATTACAGGGAGGATGAGCAGTACTTC.

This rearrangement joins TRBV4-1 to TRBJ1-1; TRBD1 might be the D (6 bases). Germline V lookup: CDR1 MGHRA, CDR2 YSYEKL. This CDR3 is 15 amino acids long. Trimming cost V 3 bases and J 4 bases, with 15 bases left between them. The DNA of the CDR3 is TGCGCCAGCAGCCACCCAGGGAAGGGGGTCACTGAAGCTTTCTTT. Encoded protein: CASSHPGKGVTEAFF.

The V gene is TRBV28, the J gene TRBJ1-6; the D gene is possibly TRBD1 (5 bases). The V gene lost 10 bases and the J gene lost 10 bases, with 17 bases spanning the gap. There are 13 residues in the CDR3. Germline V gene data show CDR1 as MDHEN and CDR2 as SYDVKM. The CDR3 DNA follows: TGTGCCACACCCAAGGGGTTCGAATCACCCCTCCACTTT. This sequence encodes CATPKGFESPLHF.

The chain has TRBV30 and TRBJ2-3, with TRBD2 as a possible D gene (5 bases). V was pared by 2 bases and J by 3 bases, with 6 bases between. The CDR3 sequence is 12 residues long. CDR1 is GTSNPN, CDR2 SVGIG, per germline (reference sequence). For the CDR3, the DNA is TGTGCCTGGAGTCGAGGGACAGATACGCAGTATTTT. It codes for CAWSRGTDTQYF.

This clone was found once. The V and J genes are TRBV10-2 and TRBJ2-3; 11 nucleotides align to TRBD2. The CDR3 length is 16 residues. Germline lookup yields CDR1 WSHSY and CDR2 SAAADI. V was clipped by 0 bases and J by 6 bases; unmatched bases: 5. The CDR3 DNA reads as TGCGCCAGCAGTGAGTCATTAGCGGGGGGGCAGGATACGCAGTATTTT. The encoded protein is CASSESLAGGQDTQYF.

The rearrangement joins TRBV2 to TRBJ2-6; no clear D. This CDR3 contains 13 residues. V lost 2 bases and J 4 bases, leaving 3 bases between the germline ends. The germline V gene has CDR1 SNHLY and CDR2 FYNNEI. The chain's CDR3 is CASSEQGANVLTF. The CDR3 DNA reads TGTGCCAGCAGTGAACAGGGGGCCAACGTCCTGACTTTC. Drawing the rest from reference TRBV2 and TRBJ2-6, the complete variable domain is EPEVTQTPSHQVTQMGQEVILRCVPISNHLYFYWYRQILGQKVEFLVSFYNNEISEKSEIFDDQFSVERPDGSNFTLKIRSTKLEDSAMYFCASSEQGANVLTFGAGSRLTVL.

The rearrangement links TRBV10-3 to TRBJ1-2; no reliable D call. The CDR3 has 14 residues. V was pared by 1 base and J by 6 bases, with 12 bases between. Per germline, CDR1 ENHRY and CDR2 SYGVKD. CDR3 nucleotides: TGTGCCATCAGTGAGTACACAACTATTGATGGCTACACCTTC. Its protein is CAISEYTTIDGYTF.

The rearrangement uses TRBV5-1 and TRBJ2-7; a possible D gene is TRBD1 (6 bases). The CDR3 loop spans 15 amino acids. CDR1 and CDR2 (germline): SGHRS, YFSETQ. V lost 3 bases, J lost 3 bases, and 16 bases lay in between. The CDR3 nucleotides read TGCGCCAGCAGCTCGGACCCGGGACATAGCTACGAGCAGTACTTC. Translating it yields CASSSDPGHSYEQYF.

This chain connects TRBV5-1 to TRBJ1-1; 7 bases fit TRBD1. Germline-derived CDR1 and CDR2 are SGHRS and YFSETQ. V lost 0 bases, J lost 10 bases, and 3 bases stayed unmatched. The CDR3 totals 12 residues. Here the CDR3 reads CASSLEGARAFF. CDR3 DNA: TGCGCCAGCAGCTTGGAGGGGGCACGAGCTTTCTTT.

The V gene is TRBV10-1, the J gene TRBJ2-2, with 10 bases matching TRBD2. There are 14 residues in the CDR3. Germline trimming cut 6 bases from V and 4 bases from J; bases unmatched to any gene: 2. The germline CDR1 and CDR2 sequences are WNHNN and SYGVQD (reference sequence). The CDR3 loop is CASSSSGGTGELFF. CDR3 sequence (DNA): TGCGCCAGCAGCTCTAGCGGGGGCACCGGGGAGCTGTTTTTT.

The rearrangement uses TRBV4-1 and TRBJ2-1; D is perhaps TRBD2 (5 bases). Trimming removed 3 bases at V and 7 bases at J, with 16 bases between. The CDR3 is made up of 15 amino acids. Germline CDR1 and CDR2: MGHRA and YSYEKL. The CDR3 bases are TGCGCCAGCAGCCACTTAGACTACAAAAATAATGAGCAGTTCTTC. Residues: CASSHLDYKNNEQFF.

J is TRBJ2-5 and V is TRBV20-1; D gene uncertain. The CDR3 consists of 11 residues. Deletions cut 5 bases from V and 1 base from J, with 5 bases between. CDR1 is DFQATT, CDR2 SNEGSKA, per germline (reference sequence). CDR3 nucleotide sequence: TGCAGTGCTCAATTCCAAGAGACCCAGTACTTC. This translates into CSAQFQETQYF.

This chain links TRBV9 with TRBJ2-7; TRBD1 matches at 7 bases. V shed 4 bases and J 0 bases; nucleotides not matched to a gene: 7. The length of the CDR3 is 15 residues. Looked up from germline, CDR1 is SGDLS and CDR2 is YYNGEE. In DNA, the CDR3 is TGTGCCAGCAGCCTAGGACAGGACCTCTCCTACGAGCAGTACTTC. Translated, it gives CASSLGQDLSYEQYF.

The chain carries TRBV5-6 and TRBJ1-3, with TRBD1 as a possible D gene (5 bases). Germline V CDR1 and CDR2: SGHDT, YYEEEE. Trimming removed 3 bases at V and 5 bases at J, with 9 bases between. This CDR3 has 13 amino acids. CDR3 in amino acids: CASSWDDRNTIYF. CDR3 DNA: TGTGCCAGCAGCTGGGACGACAGAAACACCATATATTTT. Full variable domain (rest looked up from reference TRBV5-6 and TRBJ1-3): DAGVTQSPTHLIKTRGQQVTLRCSPKSGHDTVSWYQQALGQGPQFIFQYYEEEERQRGNFPDRFSGHQFPNYSSELNVNALLLGDSALYLCASSWDDRNTIYFGEGSWLTVV.

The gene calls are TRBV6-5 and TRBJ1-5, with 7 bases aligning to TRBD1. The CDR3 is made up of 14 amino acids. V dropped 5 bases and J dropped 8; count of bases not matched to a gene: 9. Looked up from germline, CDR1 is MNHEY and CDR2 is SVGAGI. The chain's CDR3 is CASSERQGFEPQHF. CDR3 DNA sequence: TGTGCCAGCAGTGAACGACAGGGATTTGAGCCCCAGCATTTT.

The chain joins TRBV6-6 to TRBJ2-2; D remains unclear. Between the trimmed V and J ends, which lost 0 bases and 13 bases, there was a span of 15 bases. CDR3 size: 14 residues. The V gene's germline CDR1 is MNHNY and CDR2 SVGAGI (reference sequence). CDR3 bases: TGTGCCAGCAGTTACTCTATCGATAGGCCGGGGCTGTTTTTT. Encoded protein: CASSYSIDRPGLFF.

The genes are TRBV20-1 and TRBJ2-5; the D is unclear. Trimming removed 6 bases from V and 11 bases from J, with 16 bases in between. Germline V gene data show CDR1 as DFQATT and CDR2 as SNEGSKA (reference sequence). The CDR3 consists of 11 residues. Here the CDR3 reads CSARRMEMQYF. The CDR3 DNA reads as TGCAGTGCCAGAAGAATGGAAATGCAGTACTTC.

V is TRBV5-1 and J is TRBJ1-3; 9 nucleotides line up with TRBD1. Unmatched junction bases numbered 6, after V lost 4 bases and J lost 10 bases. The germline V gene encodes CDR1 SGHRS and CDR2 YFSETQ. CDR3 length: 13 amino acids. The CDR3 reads CASSLDRGDTIYF. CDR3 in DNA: TGCGCCAGCAGCCTGGACAGGGGTGATACCATATATTTT.

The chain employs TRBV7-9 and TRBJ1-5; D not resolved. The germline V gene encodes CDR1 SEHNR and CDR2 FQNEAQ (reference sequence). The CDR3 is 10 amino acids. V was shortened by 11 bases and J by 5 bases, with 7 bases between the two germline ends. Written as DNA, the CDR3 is TGTGCCCCGGGTCATCAGCCCCAGCATTTT. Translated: CAPGHQPQHF.

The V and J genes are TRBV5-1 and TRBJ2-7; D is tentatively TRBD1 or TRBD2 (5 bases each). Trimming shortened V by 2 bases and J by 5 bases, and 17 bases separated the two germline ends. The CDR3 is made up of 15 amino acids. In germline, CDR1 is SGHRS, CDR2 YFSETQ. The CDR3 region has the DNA TGCGCCAGCAGCTTTAATACGGGGCGGGCAAACGAGCAGTACTTC. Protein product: CASSFNTGRANEQYF.